This TCR beta chain was sequenced in a study of blood T cells in healthy people across ages. Then a second PCR, running roughly 7 to 11 cycles, was carried out with a sample-barcoded 5' primer and a J-beta primer mix. Each CDR3 protein gets one entry after TCRdb re-called the 5' RACE reads with MiXCR. This sample has roughly 720,000 distinct CDR3 sequences, with roughly 50% found just once. The CDR3 totals 14 residues. The V and J ends lost 3 bases and 3 bases respectively, with 11 bases between them. V is TRBV12-3 or TRBV12-4 and J is TRBJ1-2; D possibly corresponds to TRBD1 (5 bases). The sequenced sample was blood. The source of this sequence is a man older than 75 in good health. CDR3 loop: CASSFGAGDYGYTF. CDR3 coding DNA: TGTGCCAGCAGTTTCGGGGCTGGGGACTATGGCTACACCTTC.